The present TCR beta chain was sequenced within a study of identical twins. Study-wide findings and caveats: The study found that models underestimated out-of-frame TCR alpha sharing in monozygotic twins.

Regarding this clonotype: Its specificity is unknown.

V was cut by 2 bases and J by 0 bases, with 7 bases left in between. The CDR3 consists of 15 residues. Germline CDR1 reads SGHTA; CDR2 reads FQGTGA. Healthy Caucasians were all of the donors. TCRdb passed the 5' RACE reads through MiXCR, listing each CDR3 protein once. This sample has under 350,000 distinct CDR3 sequences, with roughly 8.6% found just once. The data also belong to a second study, concerning yellow fever vaccine responses in identical twins. That source adds: In identical twins, vaccine T cell responses appeared partly shared and partly individual.

The chain uses TRBV7-3 and TRBJ2-2, with unresolved D. The sample was CD8+ T cells sorted from blood. The receptor's source is a woman between 18 and 29 years old in good health. CDR3 sequence reads: CASSLGNPNTGELFF. As DNA, the CDR3 is TGTGCCAGCAGCTTAGGGAACCCGAACACCGGGGAGCTGTTTTTT.